These 3 T cell receptor beta chains came from one sample sequenced in a study of T-cell reconstitution after alpha-beta-depleted transplantation in children. Preparation of the TCRbeta library involved a method that used unique molecular identifiers. TCRdb re-analysed the PCR reads in MiXCR, keeping a single row per CDR3 protein. This sample yields 640,000 or so distinct CDR3 sequences, of which 15% to 20% are seen a single time; 1.1% belongs to the top ten. The sequenced sample was PBMCs from the stem cell graft donor, obtained from the stem cell graft. Receptors originate from a human donor who donated a stem cell graft to a child with acute myeloid leukemia.

This clonotype was seen ten or more times. In DNA form, the CDR3 reads TGTGCCAGCAGCGTAGCCTTTGGACTTACAGAGCAGTACTTC. This codes for CASSVAFGLTEQYF. This chain joins TRBV9 and TRBJ2-7; a weak D match, TRBD2 (5 bases). Between the trimmed V and J ends, which lost 0 bases and 7 bases, there was a span of 14 bases. Per the germline V gene, CDR1 is SGDLS and CDR2 is YYNGEE. The CDR3 sequence is 14 residues long.

This chain uses TRBV28 with TRBJ2-7, with D perhaps TRBD1 (6 bases). Germline V lookup: CDR1 MDHEN, CDR2 SYDVKM. The CDR3 consists of 14 residues. V lost 5 bases and J 6 bases, leaving 17 bases between the germline ends. DNA of the CDR3: TGTGCCAGCAGTCTTAGGGTGGGCAGGGGCGAGCAGTACGTC. Translation gives CASSLRVGRGEQYV.

This clonotype was detected a few times. V gene TRBV7-6 combines with J gene TRBJ1-6; D not resolved. This CDR3 is 15 amino acids long. Germline V lookup: CDR1 SGHVS, CDR2 FNYEAQ. Trimming stripped 1 base from V and 6 bases from J, with 10 bases between. As DNA, the CDR3 is TGTGCCAGCAGCTTAGAAATAAACGGTAATTCACCCCTCCACTTT. Translating it yields CASSLEINGNSPLHF. The complete variable domain, with remaining parts taken from reference TRBV7-6 and TRBJ1-6, reads GAGVSQSPRYKVTKRGQDVALRCDPISGHVSLYWYRQALGQGPEFLTYFNYEAQQDKSGLPNDRFSAERPEGSISTLTIQRTEQRDSAMYRCASSLEINGNSPLHFGNGTRLTVT.